Below, 9 T cell receptor beta chains from the same sample are listed, as sequenced in a study of cytomegalovirus exposure and HLA in healthy donors (dated by TCRdb to 2016 to 2017). Libraries were built with the immunoSEQ multiplex PCR assay. For the multiplex PCR, a mixture combining 60 forward primers for TCR Vbeta segments and 13 reverse primers for TCR Jbeta segments was used. In its TCRdb copy, this immuneACCESS table keeps in-frame sequences only and misses some clones. Where compared with another copy, unresolved V genes explain less than half of these, and the others have no known cause. Here the sample has about 150,000 clones; around three quarters occur a single time. The ten most abundant clones make up approximately 1.8% of the sample. Material: PBMCs. These receptors were taken from a man between 40 and 49 years old in good health and CMV-seronegative.

This chain links TRBV19 with TRBJ1-1; 10 bases line up with TRBD1. With V trimmed by 6 bases and J by 0 bases, 1 base remained unmatched. Germline V CDR1 and CDR2: LNHDA, SQIVND (reference sequence). CDR3 length: 14 amino acids. Written as DNA, the CDR3 is TGTGCCAGTAGGGACAGGGGGATGAACACTGAAGCTTTCTTT. It is translated as CASRDRGMNTEAFF.

The chain uses TRBV13 and TRBJ2-3; 9 nucleotides align to TRBD2. This CDR3 contains 16 residues. Germline values: CDR1 PRHDT, CDR2 FYEKMQ (reference sequence). Unmatched junction bases numbered 8, after V lost 4 bases and J lost 3 bases. The CDR3 DNA sequence: TGTGCCAGCAGCTCCCGGGCTAGCGGGATAACAGATACGCAGTATTTT. Translation gives CASSSRASGITDTQYF.

This chain uses TRBV9 with TRBJ2-1, with D tentatively TRBD1 (5 bases). This CDR3 region has 15 residues. Trimming pared 3 bases from V and 1 base from J, leaving 11 bases between. Germline V gene lookup returns CDR1 SGDLS and CDR2 YYNGEE. This CDR3 reads CASSAQGLSYNEQFF. CDR3 sequence (DNA): TGTGCCAGCAGCGCCCAGGGTTTATCCTACAATGAGCAGTTCTTC.

V is TRBV6-1 and J is TRBJ1-5; a possible D gene is TRBD1 (5 bases). This CDR3 region has 15 residues. The V gene's germline CDR1 is MNHNS and CDR2 SASEGT. Trimming pared 6 bases from V and 0 bases from J, leaving 12 bases between. The CDR3 nucleotides read TGTGCCAGCAGCCCCGGGGGGAGTAGCAATCAGCCCCAGCATTTT. It specifies CASSPGGSSNQPQHF.

V is TRBV10-3 and J is TRBJ2-5; D not resolved. V was clipped by 2 bases and J by 2 bases, with 12 bases between them. This CDR3 contains 15 residues. Germline-derived CDR1 and CDR2 are ENHRY and SYGVKD. The CDR3 sequence is CAISEGYSLQETQYF. CDR3 in DNA: TGTGCCATCAGTGAGGGTTACAGCCTTCAAGAGACCCAGTACTTC.

The genes are TRBV19 and TRBJ2-2; no definite D call. The CDR3 length is 15 residues. Trimming shortened V by 3 bases and J by 0 bases, and 8 bases separated the two germline ends. CDR1 LNHDA and CDR2 SQIVND come from the germline V gene (reference sequence). CDR3 sequence reads: CASSIRLANTGELFF. In DNA form, the CDR3 reads TGTGCCAGTAGTATTCGGCTAGCGAACACCGGGGAGCTGTTTTTT. Full variable domain (missing parts from reference TRBV19 and TRBJ2-2): DGGITQSPKYLFRKEGQNVTLSCEQNLNHDAMYWYRQDPGQGLRLIYYSQIVNDFQKGDIAEGYSVSREKKESFPLTVTSAQKNPTAFYLCASSIRLANTGELFFGEGSRLTVL.

The rearrangement uses TRBV28 and TRBJ2-3; 8 bases line up with TRBD2. The length of the CDR3 is 14 residues. The germline CDR1 and CDR2 sequences are MDHEN and SYDVKM. Trimming at V came to 5 bases and at J to 5 bases, leaving 6 bases not matched to a gene. The CDR3 region is CASSQLAELDTQYF. CDR3 bases: TGTGCCAGCAGTCAACTAGCGGAGTTAGATACGCAGTATTTT.

The chain employs TRBV7-2 and TRBJ2-3, with 7 positions matching TRBD1. The CDR3 has 15 amino acids. The germline CDR1 and CDR2 sequences are SGHTA and FQGNSA. V shed 6 bases, J shed 3 bases, and the junction held 9 bases outside the gene matches. The CDR3 protein is CASRIDDRDTDTQYF. Here the CDR3 DNA reads TGTGCCAGCAGAATCGACGACAGGGATACAGATACGCAGTATTTT.

The V and J genes are TRBV11-2 and TRBJ2-2; weak D call: TRBD1 (6 bases). CDR1 and CDR2 (germline): SGHAT, FQNNGV. Trimming cost V 4 bases and J 4 bases, with 10 bases left between them. The CDR3 extends over 14 amino acids. The CDR3 DNA follows: TGTGCCAGCAGCTCAGGGGTCGGCACCGGGGAGCTGTTTTTT. Translation: CASSSGVGTGELFF.